Below, one T cell receptor (beta chain) is given with its context. Its antigen remains unidentified. The sample comes from a study of CD8 T cells in Susac syndrome. Random hexamers were used to reverse transcribe roughly 0.45 to 1 ug of RNA. The method of amplification for TCR beta CDR3 was immunoSEQ multiplex PCR, covering 54 Vbeta and 13 Jbeta. In TCRdb, the immunoSEQ multiplex PCR reads were re-called with MiXCR into one record per CDR3 protein. The sample contains about 180,000 distinct CDR3 sequences, approximately 95% of which appear only once. The germline V gene encodes CDR1 MNHEY and CDR2 SVGEGT. This CDR3 spans 11 amino acids. Trimming shortened V by 6 bases and J by 6 bases, and 8 bases separated the two germline ends. Sequencing of TCR beta was carried out in blood CD8+ and CD4+ T cells. Patients with stable or active relapsing-remitting disease, all of them treatment-naive, made up the multiple sclerosis controls.

Points from the study as a whole: The study's TCR sequencing and HLA analysis drew on a certain number of individuals. That number was acknowledged as relatively small.

Material: CD4+ T cells from PBMCs. V and J are TRBV6-2 or TRBV6-3 and TRBJ2-5; D unclear. The sequence was collected from a human donor with multiple sclerosis. CDR3 DNA sequence: TGTGCCAGCAGCCGGTTACAGACCCAGTACTTC. Its translation is CASSRLQTQYF.